A single sample is the source of the 26 T cell receptor beta chains below, sequenced in a study of blood T cell repertoires in COVID-19. The table came from immunoSEQ multiplex PCR; TCRdb's copy has only in-frame clones and leaves some out. The repertoire holds under 250,000 clones, with around 86% as singletons. The sample comprised peripheral blood. The receptors shown here come from an older woman with active or convalescent COVID-19.

The chain links TRBV7-8 to TRBJ1-5; 7 bases match TRBD1. V lost 1 base and J lost 6; bases outside the gene matches: 3. The CDR3 spans 14 residues. Germline V gene sequence: CDR1 SGHVS, CDR2 FQNEAQ. CDR3: CASSLEGAIQPQHF. As DNA, the CDR3 is TGTGCCAGCAGCTTAGAGGGGGCGATTCAGCCCCAGCATTTT.

The genes are TRBV3-1 (or the pseudogene TRBV3-2) and TRBJ2-4; 9 bases map to TRBD2. The CDR3 loop spans 14 amino acids. With V trimmed by 2 bases and J by 5 bases, 1 base remained unmatched. Germline assignment: CDR1 LGHDT and CDR2 YNNKEL (reference sequence). The CDR3 DNA reads TGTGCCAGCAGCCAACGACTAGCGGAAAACATTCAGTACTTC. Protein: CASSQRLAENIQYF.

The chain combines TRBV6-1 with TRBJ2-4, with 10 bases fitting TRBD1. V gave up 0 bases and J gave up 1 base; unmatched junction bases: 12. In germline, CDR1 is MNHNS, CDR2 SASEGT. This CDR3 comprises 20 residues. CDR3 in amino acids: CASSEAPGTGVPPAKNIQYF. The CDR3 DNA is TGTGCCAGCAGTGAAGCCCCCGGGACAGGGGTCCCACCGGCCAAAAACATTCAGTACTTC.

The J gene is TRBJ2-7, the V gene TRBV27; 7 bases map to TRBD2. The germline V gene encodes CDR1 MNHEY and CDR2 SMNVEV (reference sequence). Trimming removed 7 bases from V and 3 bases from J; junction bases left unmatched: 6. The CDR3 loop spans 13 amino acids. This CDR3 is CASKSGNFYEQYF. Written as DNA, the CDR3 is TGTGCCAGCAAGAGCGGGAATTTCTACGAGCAGTACTTC.

The table lists this clone with a few counts. The genes are TRBV7-2 and TRBJ1-5; tentatively, D is TRBD1 (6 bases). Deletions cut 5 bases from V and 4 bases from J, with 9 bases between. CDR3 length: 13 amino acids. Looked up from germline, CDR1 is SGHTA and CDR2 is FQGNSA. The CDR3 loop reads CASSGGWNQPQHF. In nucleotides, the CDR3 is TGTGCCAGCAGCGGGGGCTGGAATCAGCCCCAGCATTTT.

The chain recombines TRBV4-2 with TRBJ2-7; a possible D gene is TRBD2 (7 bases). V lost 0 bases to trimming and J lost 2 bases, with 11 bases between them. CDR3 size: 15 residues. In germline, CDR1 is LGHNA, CDR2 YNFKEQ. The CDR3 DNA reads as TGTGCCAGCAGCCAAGAATTCGGGGGGCCCTACGAGCAGTACTTC. It codes for CASSQEFGGPYEQYF.

The chain carries TRBV6-2 or TRBV6-3 and TRBJ1-2; 8 bases are shared with TRBD1. Per the germline V gene, CDR1 is MNHEY and CDR2 is SVGEGT. Unmatched junction bases numbered 10, after V lost 4 bases and J lost 6 bases. The CDR3 loop spans 15 amino acids. The CDR3 spells CASSFSQGADNGYTF. The DNA for the CDR3 is TGTGCCAGCAGTTTCAGTCAGGGGGCGGATAATGGCTACACCTTC.

This chain joins TRBV27 and TRBJ1-1; 7 nucleotides line up with TRBD1. V lost 3 bases to trimming and J lost 5 bases; unmatched junction nucleotides: 3. In germline, CDR1 is MNHEY, CDR2 SMNVEV (reference sequence). The CDR3 sequence is 13 residues long. The chain's CDR3 is CASSFAGGTEAFF. The CDR3 DNA reads as TGTGCCAGCAGTTTCGCAGGGGGGACTGAAGCTTTCTTT.

The CDR3 nucleotides read TGTGCCAGCTCACTTCGCCGAGGCTCCCAAGAGACCCAGTACTTC. Translated, it gives CASSLRRGSQETQYF. The chain is built from TRBV18 and TRBJ2-5; the D is unclear. The germline gives CDR1 KGHSH, CDR2 LQKENI. The CDR3 contains 15 residues. V lost 4 bases to trimming and J lost 1 base, with 13 bases between them.

The chain carries TRBV24-1 and TRBJ2-4; D is possibly TRBD2 (6 bases). The germline V gene has CDR1 KGHDR and CDR2 SFDVKD. CDR3 length: 12 amino acids. The germline V and J ends were trimmed by 2 bases and 9 bases, with 7 bases remaining between them. As DNA, the CDR3 is TGTGCCACCAGTGATTCCGGGAGCATTCAGTACTTC. Its protein is CATSDSGSIQYF.

V is TRBV5-1 and J is TRBJ2-5, with 7 bases aligning to TRBD1. This CDR3 is built from 13 residues. The V gene end was trimmed by 4 bases and the J gene end by 3 bases; junction bases not matched to a gene: 3. Germline values: CDR1 SGHRS, CDR2 YFSETQ. The CDR3 reads CASSETGKETQYF. Here the CDR3 DNA reads TGCGCCAGCAGCGAGACAGGGAAAGAGACCCAGTACTTC.

The rearrangement uses TRBV27 and TRBJ1-5; weak D call: TRBD1 (6 bases). V was trimmed by 3 bases and J by 7 bases, leaving 13 bases between them. Germline V gene data show CDR1 as MNHEY and CDR2 as SMNVEV (reference sequence). This CDR3 is built from 14 residues. CDR3 region: CASSFERGHQPQHF. The CDR3, as DNA: TGTGCCAGCAGTTTTGAGAGGGGACACCAGCCCCAGCATTTT.

The V and J genes are TRBV2 and TRBJ2-2, with a weak D call TRBD1 (6 bases). There are 12 residues in the CDR3. CDR1 SNHLY and CDR2 FYNNEI come from the germline V gene. V was clipped by 6 bases and J by 9 bases, with 11 bases between them. In DNA form, the CDR3 reads TGTGCCAGCAGCCGGACAGTTTGGGAGCTGTTTTTT. Amino acids: CASSRTVWELFF.

This clone was detected only once. The rearrangement joins TRBV11-2 to TRBJ1-4; 9 bases match TRBD1. With V trimmed by 6 bases and J by 11 bases, 13 bases remained unmatched. The length of the CDR3 is 15 residues. In germline, CDR1 is SGHAT, CDR2 FQNNGV. CDR3 region: CASSPGTGSYGKLFF. The CDR3, as DNA: TGTGCCAGCAGTCCGGGGACAGGGTCGTACGGGAAACTGTTTTTT.

The rearrangement joins TRBV4-3 to TRBJ1-1, with a possible D match to TRBD1 (6 bases). Germline loops: CDR1 LGHNA, CDR2 YSLEER. V was cut by 0 bases and J by 2 bases, with 19 bases left in between. This CDR3 spans 18 amino acids. This chain's CDR3 is CASSQDLGGWTANTEAFF. CDR3 sequence (DNA): TGCGCCAGCAGCCAAGATCTTGGGGGATGGACAGCAAACACTGAAGCTTTCTTT.

The chain is built from TRBV29-1 and TRBJ2-3; D unresolved. CDR1 and CDR2 (germline): SQVTM, ANQGSEA. V was clipped by 5 bases and J by 2 bases, with 5 bases between them. The CDR3 runs to 11 residues. The CDR3 loop reads CSVQLTDTQYF. CDR3 bases: TGCAGCGTTCAACTCACAGATACGCAGTATTTT.

This chain connects TRBV4-3 to TRBJ1-1; weak D call: TRBD1 (6 bases). Trimming removed 4 bases from V and 5 bases from J, with 14 bases in between. Germline V gives CDR1 LGHNA, CDR2 YSLEER. The CDR3 is 14 residues long. CDR3 residues: CASSPHGGRTEAFF. The CDR3 DNA reads as TGCGCCAGCAGCCCCCACGGGGGGCGTACTGAAGCTTTCTTT.

This chain joins TRBV4-3 and TRBJ1-2, with 9 bases lining up with TRBD1. The CDR3 length is 14 residues. Trimming cost V 4 bases and J 6 bases; bases outside gene matches: 6. Germline CDR1 reads LGHNA; CDR2 reads YSLEER. The DNA for the CDR3 is TGCGCCAGCAGCCTCAGAACAGGGGGCAATGGCTACACCTTC. Protein sequence: CASSLRTGGNGYTF.

This chain uses TRBV7-8 with TRBJ1-3, with no clear D. Trimming removed 1 base from V and 0 bases from J, with 7 bases in between. There are 15 residues in the CDR3. Germline V gene data show CDR1 as SGHVS and CDR2 as FQNEAQ. The CDR3 sequence is CASSLGRNSGNTIYF. As DNA, the CDR3 is TGTGCCAGCAGCTTAGGGAGGAACTCTGGAAACACCATATATTTT.

The chain is built from TRBV6-1 and TRBJ1-1; perhaps TRBD1 as D (5 bases). This CDR3 is built from 14 residues. Per germline, CDR1 MNHNS and CDR2 SASEGT. V was shortened by 3 bases and J by 1 base, with 9 bases between the two germline ends. CDR3 amino acids: CASSDRARNTEAFF. CDR3 DNA: TGTGCCAGCAGTGACAGGGCTCGGAACACTGAAGCTTTCTTT.

The chain links TRBV20-1 to TRBJ2-1; D is perhaps TRBD1 (6 bases). CDR1 is DFQATT and CDR2 is SNEGSKA in the germline V gene (reference sequence). V lost 3 bases to trimming and J lost 7 bases, with 13 bases between them. The CDR3 covers 13 residues. This CDR3 is CSASTGPINEQFF. CDR3 sequence (DNA): TGCAGTGCTAGTACAGGGCCAATAAATGAGCAGTTCTTC.

This chain uses TRBV20-1 with TRBJ1-5; 7 positions agree with TRBD1. Trimming at V came to 3 bases and at J to 5 bases, leaving 1 base not matched to a gene. This CDR3 is built from 12 residues. CDR1 DFQATT and CDR2 SNEGSKA come from the germline V gene (reference sequence). CDR3 sequence reads: CSASDRDQPQHF. CDR3 in DNA: TGCAGTGCTAGTGACAGGGATCAGCCCCAGCATTTT.

The count of this clone is one. CDR3 loop: CASRARTGSNEKLFF. The CDR3 bases are TGTGCCAGCAGAGCGCGGACAGGATCTAATGAAAAACTGTTTTTT. The chain is built from TRBV4-2 and TRBJ1-4; 7 bases line up with TRBD1. Germline V gene lookup returns CDR1 LGHNA and CDR2 YNFKEQ. CDR3 length equals 15 residues. V trimming: 6 bases; J trimming: 3 bases; junction bases outside the gene matches: 7.

The chain has TRBV5-5 and TRBJ2-3; possibly TRBD2 for D (7 bases). Trimming removed 1 base at V and 1 base at J, with 13 bases between. The CDR3 sequence is 16 residues long. Germline values: CDR1 SGHKS, CDR2 YYEKEE (reference sequence). The CDR3: CASSLRGGEGTDTQYF. Here the CDR3 DNA reads TGTGCCAGCAGCTTGCGCGGGGGCGAGGGCACAGATACGCAGTATTTT.

The chain couples TRBV19 to TRBJ2-1; TRBD1 aligns across 7 bases. Germline CDR1 and CDR2: LNHDA and SQIVND (reference sequence). V lost 4 bases, J lost 0 bases, and 6 bases stayed unmatched. The CDR3 has 16 residues. In DNA, the CDR3 is TGTGCCAGTAGTACTCCGACAGGGAGCTCCTACAATGAGCAGTTCTTC. This translates into CASSTPTGSSYNEQFF.

A few counts support this clone. This rearrangement joins TRBV5-1 to TRBJ1-2; 7 nucleotides line up with TRBD1. The CDR3 is 18 residues long. V lost 6 bases, J lost 3 bases, and 20 bases stayed unmatched. In germline, CDR1 is SGHRS, CDR2 YFSETQ. The CDR3 bases are TGCGCCAGCATCCGACGACCACTAAGGACAGGCATGGACTATGGCTACACCTTC. Protein sequence: CASIRRPLRTGMDYGYTF.